This T cell receptor (beta chain) is drawn from a study of T cell changes during pregnancy in multiple sclerosis (dated by TCRdb to between 2018 and 2021). The study in broad terms: The study examined how the T cell repertoire changed over the course of pregnancy in women with multiple sclerosis.

The library was obtained by the immunoSEQ multiplex PCR assay. TCRdb limited this immuneACCESS table to in-frame rearrangements with V and J called. A share of clones is missing; checked studies link under half to unresolved V genes, and the rest is unexplained. The sample includes tens of thousands of clones, with about 93% observed a single time. The ten biggest clones cover more than 2% of the sample. The count of this clone is one. What antigen it recognizes has not been identified. Base qualities are missing; no much larger clone stands one base away. Per the germline V gene (reference sequence), MNHNY is the CDR1 and SVGAGI is the CDR2. CDR3 length: 14 amino acids, cysteine to phenylalanine. The only DNA kept is the CDR3, 42 bases in frame from the first base. V is pruned by 5 bases and J by 5 bases, leaving 7 bases of the junction without a gene match.

This TCR was recovered from a female donor with multiple sclerosis, enrolled in a pregnancy study. The chain links TRBV6-6 with TRBJ2-7; TRBD1 lines up with 9 middle nucleotides. Here the sequenced sample was CD8+ T cells from peripheral blood mononuclear cells, taken in the third trimester of pregnancy. The CDR3: CASSLYDRGDEQYF. The DNA is as follows: TGTGCCAGCAGTCTATACGACAGGGGGGACGAGCAGTACTTC.